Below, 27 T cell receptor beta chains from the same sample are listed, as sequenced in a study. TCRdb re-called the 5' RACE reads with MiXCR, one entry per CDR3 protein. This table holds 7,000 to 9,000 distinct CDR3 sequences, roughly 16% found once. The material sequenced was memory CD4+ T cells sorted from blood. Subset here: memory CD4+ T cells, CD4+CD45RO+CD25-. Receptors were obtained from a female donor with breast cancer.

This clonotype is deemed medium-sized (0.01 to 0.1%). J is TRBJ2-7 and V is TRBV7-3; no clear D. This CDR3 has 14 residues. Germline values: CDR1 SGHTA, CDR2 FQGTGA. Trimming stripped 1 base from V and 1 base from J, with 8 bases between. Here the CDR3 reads CASSLNPGSYEQYF. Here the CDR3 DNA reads TGTGCCAGCAGCTTAAATCCGGGTTCCTACGAGCAGTACTTC.

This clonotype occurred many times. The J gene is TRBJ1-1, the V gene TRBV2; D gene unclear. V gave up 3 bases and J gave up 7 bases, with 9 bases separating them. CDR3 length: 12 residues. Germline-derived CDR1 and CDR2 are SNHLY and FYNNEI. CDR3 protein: CASSDEGIEAFF. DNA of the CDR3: TGTGCCAGCAGTGATGAGGGAATTGAAGCTTTCTTT. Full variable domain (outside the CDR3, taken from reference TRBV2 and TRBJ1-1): EPEVTQTPSHQVTQMGQEVILRCVPISNHLYFYWYRQILGQKVEFLVSFYNNEISEKSEIFDDQFSVERPDGSNFTLKIRSTKLEDSAMYFCASSDEGIEAFFGQGTRLTVV.

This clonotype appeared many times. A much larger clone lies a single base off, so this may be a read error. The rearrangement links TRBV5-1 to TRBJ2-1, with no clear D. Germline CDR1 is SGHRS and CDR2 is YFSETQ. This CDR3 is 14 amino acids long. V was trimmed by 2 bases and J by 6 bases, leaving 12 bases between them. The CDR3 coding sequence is TGCGCCAGCAGCTTAGGCAGGCTCGGCAATGAGCAGTTCTTC. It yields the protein CASSLGRLGNEQFF.

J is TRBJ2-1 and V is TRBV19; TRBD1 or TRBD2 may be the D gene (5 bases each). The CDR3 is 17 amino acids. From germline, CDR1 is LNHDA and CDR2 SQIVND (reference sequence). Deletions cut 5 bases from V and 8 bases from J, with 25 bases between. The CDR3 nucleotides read TGTGCCAGTAGTTGGACTTTCAGGGCCCAAACAATTGATGAGCAGTTCTTC. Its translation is CASSWTFRAQTIDEQFF.

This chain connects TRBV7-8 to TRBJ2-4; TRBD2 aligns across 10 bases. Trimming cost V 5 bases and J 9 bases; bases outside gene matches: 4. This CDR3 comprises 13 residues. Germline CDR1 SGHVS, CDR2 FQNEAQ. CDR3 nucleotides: TGTGCCAGCAGCCCCAGCGGGAGGGGCATTCAGTACTTC. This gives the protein CASSPSGRGIQYF.

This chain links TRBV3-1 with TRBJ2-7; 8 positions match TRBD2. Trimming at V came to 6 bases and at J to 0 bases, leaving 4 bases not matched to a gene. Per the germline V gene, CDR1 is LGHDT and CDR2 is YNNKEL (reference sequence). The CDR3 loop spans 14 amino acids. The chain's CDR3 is CASRSAGGSYEQYF. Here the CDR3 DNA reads TGTGCCAGCAGATCGGCGGGAGGCTCCTACGAGCAGTACTTC.

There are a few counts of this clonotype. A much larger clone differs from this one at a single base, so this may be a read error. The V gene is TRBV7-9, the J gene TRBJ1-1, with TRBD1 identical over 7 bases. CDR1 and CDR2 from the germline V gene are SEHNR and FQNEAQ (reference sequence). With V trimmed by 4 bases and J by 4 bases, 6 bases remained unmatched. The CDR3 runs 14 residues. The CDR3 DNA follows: TGTGCCAGCAGCTCAACAGGGGAGGGCACTGAAGCTTTCTTT. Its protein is CASSSTGEGTEAFF.

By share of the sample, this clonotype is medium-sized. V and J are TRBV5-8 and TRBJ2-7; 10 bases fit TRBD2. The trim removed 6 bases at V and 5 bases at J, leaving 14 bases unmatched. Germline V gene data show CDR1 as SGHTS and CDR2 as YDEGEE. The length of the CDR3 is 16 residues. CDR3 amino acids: CASTKWGLAGDHEQYF. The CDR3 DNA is TGTGCCAGCACCAAATGGGGGCTAGCGGGAGACCACGAGCAGTACTTC.

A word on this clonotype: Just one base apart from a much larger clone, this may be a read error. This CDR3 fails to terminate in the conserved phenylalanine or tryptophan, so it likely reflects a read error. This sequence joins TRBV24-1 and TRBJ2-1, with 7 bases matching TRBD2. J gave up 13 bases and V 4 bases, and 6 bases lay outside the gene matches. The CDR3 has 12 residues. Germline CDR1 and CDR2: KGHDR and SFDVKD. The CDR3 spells CATSDVAGPQFL. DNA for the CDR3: TGTGCCACCAGTGACGTAGCGGGCCCTCAGTTCCTC.

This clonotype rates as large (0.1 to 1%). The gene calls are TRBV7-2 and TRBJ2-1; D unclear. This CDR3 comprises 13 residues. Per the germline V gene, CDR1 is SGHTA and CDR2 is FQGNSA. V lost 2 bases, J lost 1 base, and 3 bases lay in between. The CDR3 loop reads CASSLTSYNEQFF. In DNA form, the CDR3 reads TGTGCCAGCAGCTTAACATCCTACAATGAGCAGTTCTTC.

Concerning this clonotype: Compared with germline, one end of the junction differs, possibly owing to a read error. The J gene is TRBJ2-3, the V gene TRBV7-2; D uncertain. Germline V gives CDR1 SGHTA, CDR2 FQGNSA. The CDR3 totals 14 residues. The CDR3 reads CVSSTYRAVDTQYF. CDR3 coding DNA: TGTGTCAGCAGCACATACCGGGCGGTAGATACGCAGTATTTT.

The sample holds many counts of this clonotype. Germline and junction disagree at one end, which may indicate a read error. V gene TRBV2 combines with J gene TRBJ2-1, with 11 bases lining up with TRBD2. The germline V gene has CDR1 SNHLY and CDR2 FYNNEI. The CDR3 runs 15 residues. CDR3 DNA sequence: TGTGCCAGCAGGAAGGGACTAGCGGTAGACAACGAGCAGTTCTTC. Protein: CASRKGLAVDNEQFF. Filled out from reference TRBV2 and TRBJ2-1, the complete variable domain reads EPEVTQTPSHQVTQMGQEVILRCVPISNHLYFYWYRQILGQKVEFLVSFYNNEISEKSEIFDDQFSVERPDGSNFTLKIRSTKLEDSAMYFCASRKGLAVDNEQFFGPGTRLTVL.

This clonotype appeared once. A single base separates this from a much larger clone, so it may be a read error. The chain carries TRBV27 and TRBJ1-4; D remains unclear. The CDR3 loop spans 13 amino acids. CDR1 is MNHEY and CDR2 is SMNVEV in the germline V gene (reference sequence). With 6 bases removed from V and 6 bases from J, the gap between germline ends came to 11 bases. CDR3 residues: CASSLKRYEKLFF. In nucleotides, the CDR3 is TGTGCCAGCAGCCTAAAACGATATGAAAAACTGTTTTTT.

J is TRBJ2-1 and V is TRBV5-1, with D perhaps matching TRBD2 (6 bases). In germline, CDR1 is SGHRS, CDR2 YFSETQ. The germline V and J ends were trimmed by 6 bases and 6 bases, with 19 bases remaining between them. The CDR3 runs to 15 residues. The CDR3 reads CASNLLSGPCNEQFF. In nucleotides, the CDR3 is TGCGCCAGCAACCTTCTTAGCGGCCCTTGCAATGAGCAGTTCTTC.

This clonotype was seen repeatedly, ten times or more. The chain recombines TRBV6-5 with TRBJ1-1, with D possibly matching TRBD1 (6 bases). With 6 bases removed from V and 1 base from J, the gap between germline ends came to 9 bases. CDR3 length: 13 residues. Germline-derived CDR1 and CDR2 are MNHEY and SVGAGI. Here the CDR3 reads CASRRTENTEAFF. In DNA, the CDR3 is TGTGCCAGCAGACGGACAGAGAACACTGAAGCTTTCTTT.

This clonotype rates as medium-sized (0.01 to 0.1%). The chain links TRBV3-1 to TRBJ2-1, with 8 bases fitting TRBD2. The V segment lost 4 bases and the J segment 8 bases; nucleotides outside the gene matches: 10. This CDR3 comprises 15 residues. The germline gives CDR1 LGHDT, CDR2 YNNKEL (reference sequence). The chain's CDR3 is CASSPASDGGDEQFF. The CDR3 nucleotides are TGTGCCAGCAGCCCTGCCTCGGACGGGGGGGATGAGCAGTTCTTC.

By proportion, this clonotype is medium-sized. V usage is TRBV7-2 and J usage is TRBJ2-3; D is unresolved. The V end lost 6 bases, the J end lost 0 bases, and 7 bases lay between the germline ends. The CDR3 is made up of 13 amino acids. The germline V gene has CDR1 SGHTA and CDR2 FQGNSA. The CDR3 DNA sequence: TGTGCCAGCAGAGGGCCTAGCACAGATACGCAGTATTTT. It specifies CASRGPSTDTQYF. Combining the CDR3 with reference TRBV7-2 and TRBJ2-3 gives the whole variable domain GAGVSQSPSNKVTEKGKDVELRCDPISGHTALYWYRQSLGQGLEFLIYFQGNSAPDKSGLPSDRFSAERTGGSVSTLTIQRTQQEDSAVYLCASRGPSTDTQYFGPGTRLTVL.

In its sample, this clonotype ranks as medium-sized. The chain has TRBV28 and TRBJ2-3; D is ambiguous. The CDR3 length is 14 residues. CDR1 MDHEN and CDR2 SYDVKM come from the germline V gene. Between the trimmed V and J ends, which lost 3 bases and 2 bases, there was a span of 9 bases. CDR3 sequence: CASSLGSVTDTQYF. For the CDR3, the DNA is TGTGCCAGCAGTTTGGGCAGTGTCACAGATACGCAGTATTTT.

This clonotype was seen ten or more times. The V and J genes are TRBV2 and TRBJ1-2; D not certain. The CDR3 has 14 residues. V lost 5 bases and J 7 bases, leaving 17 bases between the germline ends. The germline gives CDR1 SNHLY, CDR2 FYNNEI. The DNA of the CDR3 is TGTGCCAGCAGTTCCGCTCTAGGGTCTGGTGGCTACACCTTC. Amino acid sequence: CASSSALGSGGYTF.

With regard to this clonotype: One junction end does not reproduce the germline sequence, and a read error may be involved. The CDR3 region has the DNA TGCACCAGCAGCCTCCGACAGGGGTTATACGAGCAGTACTTC. Translation: CTSSLRQGLYEQYF. The chain carries TRBV5-1 and TRBJ2-7, with 8 positions matching TRBD1. The germline gives CDR1 SGHRS, CDR2 YFSETQ. This CDR3 spans 14 amino acids. Looking up the rest from reference TRBV5-1 and TRBJ2-7 gives the full variable domain: KAGVTQTPRYLIKTRGQQVTLSCSPISGHRSVSWYQQTPGQGLQFLFEYFSETQRNKGNFPGRFSGRQFSNSRSEMNVSTLELGDSALYLCTSSLRQGLYEQYFGPGTRLTVT.

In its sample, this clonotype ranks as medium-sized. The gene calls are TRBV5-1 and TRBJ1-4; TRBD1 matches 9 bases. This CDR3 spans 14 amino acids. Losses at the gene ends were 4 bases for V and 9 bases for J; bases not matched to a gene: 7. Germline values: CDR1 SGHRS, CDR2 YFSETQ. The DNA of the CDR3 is TGCGCCAGCAGCACCTCCGGGACAGGGAAAAAACTGTTTTTT. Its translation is CASSTSGTGKKLFF.

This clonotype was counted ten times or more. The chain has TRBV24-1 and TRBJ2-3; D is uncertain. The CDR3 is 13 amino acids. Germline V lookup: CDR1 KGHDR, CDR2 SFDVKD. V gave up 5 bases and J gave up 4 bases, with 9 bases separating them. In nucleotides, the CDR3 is TGTGCCACCAGTGGCGGTTCTGCAGATACGCAGTATTTT. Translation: CATSGGSADTQYF.

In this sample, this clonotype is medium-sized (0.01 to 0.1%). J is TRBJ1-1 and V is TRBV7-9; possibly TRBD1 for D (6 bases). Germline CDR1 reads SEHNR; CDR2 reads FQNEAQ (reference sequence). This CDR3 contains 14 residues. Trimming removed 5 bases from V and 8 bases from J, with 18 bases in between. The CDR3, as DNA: TGTGCCAGCAGCCCCCAGCGCGAGGACAGCGAAGCTTTCTTT. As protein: CASSPQREDSEAFF.

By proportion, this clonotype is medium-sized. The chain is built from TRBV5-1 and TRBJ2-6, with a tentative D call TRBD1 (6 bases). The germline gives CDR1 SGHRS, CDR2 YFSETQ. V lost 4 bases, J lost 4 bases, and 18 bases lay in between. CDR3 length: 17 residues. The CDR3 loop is CASSTYLTGGGANVLTF. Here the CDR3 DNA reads TGCGCCAGCAGCACATACCTGACAGGAGGAGGGGCCAACGTCCTGACTTTC.

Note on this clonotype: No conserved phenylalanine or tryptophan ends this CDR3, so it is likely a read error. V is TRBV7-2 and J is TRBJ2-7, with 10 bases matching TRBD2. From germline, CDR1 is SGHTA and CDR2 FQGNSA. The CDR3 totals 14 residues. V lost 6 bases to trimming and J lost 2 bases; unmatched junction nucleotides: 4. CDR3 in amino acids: CASRPSGGPYEQYL. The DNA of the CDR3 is TGTGCCAGCAGGCCTAGCGGGGGTCCCTACGAGCAGTACCTC.

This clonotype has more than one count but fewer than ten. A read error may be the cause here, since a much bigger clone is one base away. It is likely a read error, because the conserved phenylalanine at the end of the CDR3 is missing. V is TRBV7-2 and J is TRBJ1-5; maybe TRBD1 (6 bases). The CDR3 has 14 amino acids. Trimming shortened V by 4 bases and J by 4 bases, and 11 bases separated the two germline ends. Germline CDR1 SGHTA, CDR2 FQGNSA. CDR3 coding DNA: TGTGCCAGCAGCTCCGGACAGCTTAATCAGCCCCAGCATCTT. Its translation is CASSSGQLNQPQHL.

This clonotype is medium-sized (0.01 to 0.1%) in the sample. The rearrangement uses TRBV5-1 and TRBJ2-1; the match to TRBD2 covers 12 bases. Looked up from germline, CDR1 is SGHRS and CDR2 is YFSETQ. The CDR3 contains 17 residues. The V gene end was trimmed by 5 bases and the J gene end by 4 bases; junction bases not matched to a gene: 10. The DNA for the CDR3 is TGCGCCAGCAGTTATATCGGACTAGCGGGGATATACAATGAGCAGTTCTTC. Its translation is CASSYIGLAGIYNEQFF.